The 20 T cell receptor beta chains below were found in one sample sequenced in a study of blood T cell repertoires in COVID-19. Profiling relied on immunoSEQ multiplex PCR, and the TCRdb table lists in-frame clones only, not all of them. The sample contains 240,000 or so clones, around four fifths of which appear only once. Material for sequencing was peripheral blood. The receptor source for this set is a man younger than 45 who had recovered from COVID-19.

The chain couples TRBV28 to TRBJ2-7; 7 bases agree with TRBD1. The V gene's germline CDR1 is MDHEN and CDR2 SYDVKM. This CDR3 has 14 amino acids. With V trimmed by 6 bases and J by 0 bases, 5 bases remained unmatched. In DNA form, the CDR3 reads TGTGCCAGCAGCCTTACAGGGGCCTCCTACGAGCAGTACTTC. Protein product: CASSLTGASYEQYF.

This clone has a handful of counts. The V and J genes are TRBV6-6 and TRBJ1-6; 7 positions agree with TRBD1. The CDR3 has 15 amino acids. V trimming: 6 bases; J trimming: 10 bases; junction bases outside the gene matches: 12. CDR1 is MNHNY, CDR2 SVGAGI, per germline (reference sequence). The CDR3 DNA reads TGTGCCAGCAGGCCACCCCAGGGGGATCGGTCACCCCTCCACTTT. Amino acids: CASRPPQGDRSPLHF.

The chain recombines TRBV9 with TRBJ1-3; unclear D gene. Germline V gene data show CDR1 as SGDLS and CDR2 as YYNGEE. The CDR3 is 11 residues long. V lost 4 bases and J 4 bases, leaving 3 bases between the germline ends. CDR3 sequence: CASSSGNTIYF. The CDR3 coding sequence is TGTGCCAGCAGCAGCGGAAACACCATATATTTT.

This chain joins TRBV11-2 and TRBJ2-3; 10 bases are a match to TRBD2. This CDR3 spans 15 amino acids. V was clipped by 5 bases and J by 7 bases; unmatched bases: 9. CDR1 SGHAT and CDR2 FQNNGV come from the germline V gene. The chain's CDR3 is CASSKTSGLGNTQYF. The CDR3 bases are TGTGCCAGCAGCAAGACTAGCGGGTTAGGAAATACGCAGTATTTT.

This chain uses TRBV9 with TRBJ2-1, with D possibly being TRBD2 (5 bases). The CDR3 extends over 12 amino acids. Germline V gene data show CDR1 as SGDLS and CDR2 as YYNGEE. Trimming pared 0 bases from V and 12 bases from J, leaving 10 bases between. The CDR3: CASSVVSGVQFF. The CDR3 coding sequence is TGTGCCAGCAGCGTAGTATCCGGGGTGCAGTTCTTC.

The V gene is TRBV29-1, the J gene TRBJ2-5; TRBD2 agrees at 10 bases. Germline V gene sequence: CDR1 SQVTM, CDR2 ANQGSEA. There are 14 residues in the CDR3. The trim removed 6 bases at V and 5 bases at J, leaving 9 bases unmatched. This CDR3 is CSVRAGGWSETQYF. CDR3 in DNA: TGCAGCGTCCGAGCGGGGGGGTGGTCGGAGACCCAGTACTTC.

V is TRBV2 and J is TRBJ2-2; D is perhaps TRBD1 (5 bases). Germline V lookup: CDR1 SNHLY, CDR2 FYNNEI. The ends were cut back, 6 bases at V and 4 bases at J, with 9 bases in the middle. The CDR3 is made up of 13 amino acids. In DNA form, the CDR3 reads TGTGCCAGCAGGCAGGGCAGCACCGGGGAGCTGTTTTTT. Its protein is CASRQGSTGELFF.

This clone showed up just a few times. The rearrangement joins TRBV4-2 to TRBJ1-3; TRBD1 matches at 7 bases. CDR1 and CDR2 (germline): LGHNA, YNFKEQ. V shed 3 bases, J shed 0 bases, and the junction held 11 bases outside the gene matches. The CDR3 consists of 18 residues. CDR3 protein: CASSHYPGQTSSGNTIYF. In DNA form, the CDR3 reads TGTGCCAGCAGCCATTATCCGGGACAGACGAGCTCTGGAAACACCATATATTTT.

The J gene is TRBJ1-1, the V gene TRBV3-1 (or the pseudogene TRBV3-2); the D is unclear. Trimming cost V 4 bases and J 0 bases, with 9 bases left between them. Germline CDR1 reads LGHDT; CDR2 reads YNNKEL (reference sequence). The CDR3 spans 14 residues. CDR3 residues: CASSLLSVNTEAFF. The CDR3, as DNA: TGTGCCAGCAGCCTCCTATCCGTGAACACTGAAGCTTTCTTT.

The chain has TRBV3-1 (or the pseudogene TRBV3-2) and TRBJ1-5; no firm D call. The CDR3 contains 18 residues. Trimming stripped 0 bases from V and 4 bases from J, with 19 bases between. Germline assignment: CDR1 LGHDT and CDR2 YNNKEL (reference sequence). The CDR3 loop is CASSQEMPTSSWNQPQHF. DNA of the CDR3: TGTGCCAGCAGCCAAGAAATGCCGACAAGCTCTTGGAATCAGCCCCAGCATTTT.

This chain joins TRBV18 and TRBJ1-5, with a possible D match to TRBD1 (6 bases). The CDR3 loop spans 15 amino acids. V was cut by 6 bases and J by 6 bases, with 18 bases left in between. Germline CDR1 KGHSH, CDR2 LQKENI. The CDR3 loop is CASSSTLGATQPQHF. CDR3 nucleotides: TGTGCCAGCTCCTCAACCCTGGGGGCAACTCAGCCCCAGCATTTT. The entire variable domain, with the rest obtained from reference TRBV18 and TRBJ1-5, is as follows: NAGVMQNPRHLVRRRGQEARLRCSPMKGHSHVYWYRQLPEEGLKFMVYLQKENIIDESGMPKERFSAEFPKEGPSILRIQQVVRGDSAAYFCASSSTLGATQPQHFGDGTRLSIL.

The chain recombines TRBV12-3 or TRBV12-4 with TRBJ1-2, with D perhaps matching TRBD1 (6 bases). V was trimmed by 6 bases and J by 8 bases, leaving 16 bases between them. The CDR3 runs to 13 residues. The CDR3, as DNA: TGTGCCAGCAGCCCCTCTGGGGGCAGCGGCTACACCTTC. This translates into CASSPSGGSGYTF.

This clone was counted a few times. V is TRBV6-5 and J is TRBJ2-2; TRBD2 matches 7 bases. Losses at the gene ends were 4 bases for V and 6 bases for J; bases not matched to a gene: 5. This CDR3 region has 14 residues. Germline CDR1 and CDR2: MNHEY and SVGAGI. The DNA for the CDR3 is TGTGCCAGCAGTTTTACTAGCGTCTCCGGGGAGCTGTTTTTT. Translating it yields CASSFTSVSGELFF.

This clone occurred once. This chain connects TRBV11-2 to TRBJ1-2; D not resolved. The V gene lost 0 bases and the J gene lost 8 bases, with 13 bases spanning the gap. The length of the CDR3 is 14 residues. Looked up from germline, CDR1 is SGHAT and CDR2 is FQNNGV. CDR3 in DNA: TGTGCCAGCAGCTTAGATCTTATGGGCCAGGGCTACACCTTC. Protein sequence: CASSLDLMGQGYTF.

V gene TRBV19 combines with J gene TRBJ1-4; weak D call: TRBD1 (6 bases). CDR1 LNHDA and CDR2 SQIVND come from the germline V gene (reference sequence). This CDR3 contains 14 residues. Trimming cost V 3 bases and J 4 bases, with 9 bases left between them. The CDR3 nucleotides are TGTGCCAGTAGTATGGACAGCCTTAATGAAAAACTGTTTTTT. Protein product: CASSMDSLNEKLFF.

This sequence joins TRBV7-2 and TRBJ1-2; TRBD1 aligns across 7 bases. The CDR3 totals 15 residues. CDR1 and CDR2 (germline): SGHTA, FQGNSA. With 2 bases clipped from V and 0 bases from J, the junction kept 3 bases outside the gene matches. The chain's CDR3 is CASSLMDRPNYGYTF. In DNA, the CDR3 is TGTGCCAGCAGCTTAATGGACAGGCCTAACTATGGCTACACCTTC.

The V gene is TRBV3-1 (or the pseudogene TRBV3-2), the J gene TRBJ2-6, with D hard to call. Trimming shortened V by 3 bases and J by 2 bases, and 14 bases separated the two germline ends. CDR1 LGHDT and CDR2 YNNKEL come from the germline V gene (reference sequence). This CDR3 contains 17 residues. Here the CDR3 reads CASSHRMLIAGANVLTF. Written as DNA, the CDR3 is TGTGCCAGCAGCCACAGAATGTTAATTGCTGGGGCCAACGTCCTGACTTTC.

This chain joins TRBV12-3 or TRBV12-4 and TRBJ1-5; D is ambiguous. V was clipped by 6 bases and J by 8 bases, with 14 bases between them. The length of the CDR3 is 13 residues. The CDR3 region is CASSPQQFEPQHF. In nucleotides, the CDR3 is TGTGCCAGCAGCCCCCAACAGTTTGAGCCCCAGCATTTT.

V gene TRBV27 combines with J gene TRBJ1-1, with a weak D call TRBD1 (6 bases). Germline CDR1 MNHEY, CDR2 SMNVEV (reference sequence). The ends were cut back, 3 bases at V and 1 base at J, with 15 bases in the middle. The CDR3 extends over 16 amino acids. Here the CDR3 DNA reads TGTGCCAGCAGTTTGAGAAGGGGGGGACCGAACACTGAAGCTTTCTTT. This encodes CASSLRRGGPNTEAFF.

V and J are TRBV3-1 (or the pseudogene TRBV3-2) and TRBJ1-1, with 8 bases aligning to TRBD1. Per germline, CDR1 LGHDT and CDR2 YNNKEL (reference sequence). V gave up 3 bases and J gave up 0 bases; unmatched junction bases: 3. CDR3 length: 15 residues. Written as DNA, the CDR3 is TGTGCCAGCAGCCAGACAGGGGCGATGAACACTGAAGCTTTCTTT. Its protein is CASSQTGAMNTEAFF.